This paragraph covers one T cell receptor beta chain sequence. What it binds is not known. This specimen comes from a study of graft-versus-host responses after intestinal transplantation. Overall study results and limits: Within allografts, high graft-versus-host to host-versus-graft clonal ratios were seen among patients with graft-donor T cell macrochimerism.

Repertoires were generated with immunoSEQ multiplex PCR, while TCRdb's copy carries only in-frame clones and drops some. The table includes about 98,000 clones, approximately 85% detected once. The trim removed 4 bases at V and 3 bases at J, leaving 11 bases unmatched. Germline V gene lookup returns CDR1 LNHDA and CDR2 SQIVND (reference sequence). This CDR3 is built from 16 residues. This chain joins TRBV19 and TRBJ2-7, with 8 bases matching TRBD2. The sequenced sample was PBMCs, obtained 255 days after intestinal transplant. The sequence came from a human patient who received an intestinal transplant, so some T cells may come from the graft donor. The CDR3 DNA sequence: TGTGCCAGTAGTAACCCTCTGGGACTAGGTTTCTACGAGCAGTACTTC. It codes for CASSNPLGLGFYEQYF. The full variable domain, its missing parts supplied by reference TRBV19 and TRBJ2-7, is DGGITQSPKYLFRKEGQNVTLSCEQNLNHDAMYWYRQDPGQGLRLIYYSQIVNDFQKGDIAEGYSVSREKKESFPLTVTSAQKNPTAFYLCASSNPLGLGFYEQYFGPGTRLTVT.